This T cell receptor beta chain was found in a study of cytomegalovirus exposure and HLA in healthy donors. Study outcomes and limitations: Common viral pathogens were later found to be apparently linked to several of the most significant clusters. In terms of immune exposure information, only CMV serostatus was available.

In regard to this clone: Its cognate antigen is unknown.

Healthy bone marrow donors formed the donor group. In the PCR, 60 Vbeta and 13 Jbeta primers were used. TCRdb's table, derived via immunoSEQ multiplex PCR, lists solely in-frame clones and lacks some. This table has approximately 150,000 clones, approximately 84% appearing once. Sequenced: PBMCs. The TCR sequence derives from a girl aged 5 to 17 in good health and CMV-seropositive.

DNA for the CDR3: TGCGCCAGCAGTGCAAACCGACAGGGGGTAGGTGGCTACACCTTC. It codes for CASSANRQGVGGYTF. V is TRBV10-1 and J is TRBJ1-2; TRBD1 aligns across 9 bases. The CDR3 is 15 amino acids. Germline V gives CDR1 WNHNN, CDR2 SYGVQD (reference sequence). V lost 4 bases and J lost 7; bases outside the gene matches: 10.